This TCR beta chain was identified in a study of T cell therapy after organ transplantation. Across the study: T cells were expanded 2 to 3 weeks with 30 CMV class I/II epitopes. Long-term post-therapy blood was drawn 20 to 29 weeks after therapy ended.

This clone was observed a handful of times. Its antigen remains unknown. General observations from the study: In nonresponders, large pretherapy expansions changed minimally after therapy. Reconstitution after therapy seemingly combined transferred and product-undetected endogenous clonotypes.

Specified time point: 20-29 weeks after completion of therapy. The CDR3 contains 12 residues. Measured with immunoSEQ multiplex PCR; TCRdb has only the in-frame clones, and not every one. The data contain about 20,000 clones, roughly 84% of them singletons. This sequence joins TRBV21-1 and TRBJ1-2; TRBD1 reflects the table's D call only, with no check against the DNA. TRBV21-1 is an annotated pseudogene. Here the sequenced sample was CD8+ T cells from blood, taken after autologous CMV-specific T cell therapy. The sequence came from a human patient who had received a solid organ transplant and had CMV disease. Part of the T cell pool may stem from the graft donor. CDR3 protein: CASRGPKNGYTF. For the CDR3, the DNA is TGTGCCAGCAGGGGCCCGAAGAATGGCTACACCTTC.